The T cell receptor (beta chain) under discussion was sequenced for a study of blood T cell repertoires in COVID-19 (dated by TCRdb to between 2020 and 2021). With regard to the full study: Samples from collaborators originated in the United States, Italy and Spain and spanned both the acute and convalescent phases of COVID-19. The repertoires were made available in a free public database intended to serve as a resource for research on the immune response to SARS-CoV-2. Subjects who had been exposed to COVID-19, were actively infected with it, or had recovered from it provided the deeply sampled blood TCRbeta repertoires that made up the dataset. Where available, HLA class I and class II types were taken from metadata supplied by the sample provider and were not determined by assay-based typing. A de-identified subject ID, COVID-19 status, age in years and sex were almost always included in the sample metadata. The material from the prospective study consisted of cDNA or gDNA derived from T cells, B-cell-depleted T cells, or PBMCs. The samples were drawn from two sources: the first 160 participants of the ongoing ImmuneRACE study, and fewer than 1,500 subjects contributed by 6 global collaborators. The research as a whole found: Clinical and demographic metadata were provided uncurated, with the amount varying by source and participant.

The collaborating institutions used their own protocols to collect whole blood in K2EDTA tubes. For TCRbeta analysis, collaborator samples were shipped as frozen whole blood, as isolated PBMCs, or as DNA extracted from either sample type. Points on this clone: What this receptor recognizes is not known. Base qualities were left out, and no much larger clone turns up one base away.

TCRbeta CDR3 regions were amplified from genomic DNA by means of the immunoSEQ Assay, a bias-controlled multiplex PCR. In the paper's pipeline: The number of nucleated cells in each sample was estimated by amplification of reference gene primers within the assay. Sequence reads were collapsed and filtered to measure the absolute abundance of every unique TCRbeta CDR3 rearrangement. Productive Simpson clonality was computed per sample as the square root of Simpson's diversity index over productive rearrangements. In TCRdb, the immuneACCESS table is reduced to in-frame sequences with V and J assigned. These tables do not hold every clone; where another copy was compared, an unresolved V gene accounts for under half, and the others remain unexplained. From that table come the V and J calls and clone size; the DNA was used to work out D and trimming. This sample comprises some 340,000 clones, approximately 82% of them detected only once. Jointly, the top ten make up 2.5% to 3% of the sample.

V and J lose 6 bases and 8 bases, and a span of 10 bases separates them. The CDR3 has 11 amino acids, counting the end cysteine and phenylalanine. CDR3 DNA only is kept here, 33 bases in frame from base 1. CDR1 and CDR2 were assigned from the germline V gene as MDHEN and SYDVKM. The TCR sequence derives from a man under 40 with active or convalescent COVID-19. Rearrangement joined TRBV28 to TRBJ1-2; confidence is insufficient to name the D gene. Sequenced material: peripheral blood. CDR3 protein: CASSQMGGYTF. Here is the DNA: TGTGCCAGCAGCCAGATGGGCGGCTACACCTTC.